A single sample gave rise to the 3 T cell receptor beta chains below, sequenced in a study of synovial regulatory T cells in juvenile arthritis. Assay used: immunoSEQ multiplex PCR; TCRdb lists only in-frame clones, some missing. Listed are more than 7,500 clones; roughly 0.7% falls within the top ten. The sample consisted of Treg cells from blood. Subset meaning: remaining (HLA-DR-negative) circulating blood Treg cells. The origin of the receptors is a donor aged 2 to 35 with juvenile idiopathic arthritis.

V and J are TRBV9 and TRBJ2-1; TCRdb's D call, TRBD2, is unchecked because there is no DNA. The CDR3 extends over 16 amino acids. The nucleotide record is missing. Per the germline V gene, CDR1 is SGDLS and CDR2 is YYNGEE. This chain's CDR3 is CASSYGTSGLYNEQFF.

The chain couples TRBV6-6 to TRBJ2-5; TCRdb's D call of TRBD2 is untestable without DNA. This CDR3 is 16 amino acids long. Only the protein is available. Germline assignment: CDR1 MNHNY and CDR2 SVGAGI (reference sequence). The CDR3 reads CASSYPLGSSQETQYF.

V and J are TRBV18 and TRBJ1-1; the D call from TCRdb, TRBD1, cannot be confirmed without DNA. Germline V CDR1 and CDR2: KGHSH, LQKENI. This CDR3 region has 15 residues. Only the protein sequence is given. This CDR3 is CASSPGQGMNTEAFF.